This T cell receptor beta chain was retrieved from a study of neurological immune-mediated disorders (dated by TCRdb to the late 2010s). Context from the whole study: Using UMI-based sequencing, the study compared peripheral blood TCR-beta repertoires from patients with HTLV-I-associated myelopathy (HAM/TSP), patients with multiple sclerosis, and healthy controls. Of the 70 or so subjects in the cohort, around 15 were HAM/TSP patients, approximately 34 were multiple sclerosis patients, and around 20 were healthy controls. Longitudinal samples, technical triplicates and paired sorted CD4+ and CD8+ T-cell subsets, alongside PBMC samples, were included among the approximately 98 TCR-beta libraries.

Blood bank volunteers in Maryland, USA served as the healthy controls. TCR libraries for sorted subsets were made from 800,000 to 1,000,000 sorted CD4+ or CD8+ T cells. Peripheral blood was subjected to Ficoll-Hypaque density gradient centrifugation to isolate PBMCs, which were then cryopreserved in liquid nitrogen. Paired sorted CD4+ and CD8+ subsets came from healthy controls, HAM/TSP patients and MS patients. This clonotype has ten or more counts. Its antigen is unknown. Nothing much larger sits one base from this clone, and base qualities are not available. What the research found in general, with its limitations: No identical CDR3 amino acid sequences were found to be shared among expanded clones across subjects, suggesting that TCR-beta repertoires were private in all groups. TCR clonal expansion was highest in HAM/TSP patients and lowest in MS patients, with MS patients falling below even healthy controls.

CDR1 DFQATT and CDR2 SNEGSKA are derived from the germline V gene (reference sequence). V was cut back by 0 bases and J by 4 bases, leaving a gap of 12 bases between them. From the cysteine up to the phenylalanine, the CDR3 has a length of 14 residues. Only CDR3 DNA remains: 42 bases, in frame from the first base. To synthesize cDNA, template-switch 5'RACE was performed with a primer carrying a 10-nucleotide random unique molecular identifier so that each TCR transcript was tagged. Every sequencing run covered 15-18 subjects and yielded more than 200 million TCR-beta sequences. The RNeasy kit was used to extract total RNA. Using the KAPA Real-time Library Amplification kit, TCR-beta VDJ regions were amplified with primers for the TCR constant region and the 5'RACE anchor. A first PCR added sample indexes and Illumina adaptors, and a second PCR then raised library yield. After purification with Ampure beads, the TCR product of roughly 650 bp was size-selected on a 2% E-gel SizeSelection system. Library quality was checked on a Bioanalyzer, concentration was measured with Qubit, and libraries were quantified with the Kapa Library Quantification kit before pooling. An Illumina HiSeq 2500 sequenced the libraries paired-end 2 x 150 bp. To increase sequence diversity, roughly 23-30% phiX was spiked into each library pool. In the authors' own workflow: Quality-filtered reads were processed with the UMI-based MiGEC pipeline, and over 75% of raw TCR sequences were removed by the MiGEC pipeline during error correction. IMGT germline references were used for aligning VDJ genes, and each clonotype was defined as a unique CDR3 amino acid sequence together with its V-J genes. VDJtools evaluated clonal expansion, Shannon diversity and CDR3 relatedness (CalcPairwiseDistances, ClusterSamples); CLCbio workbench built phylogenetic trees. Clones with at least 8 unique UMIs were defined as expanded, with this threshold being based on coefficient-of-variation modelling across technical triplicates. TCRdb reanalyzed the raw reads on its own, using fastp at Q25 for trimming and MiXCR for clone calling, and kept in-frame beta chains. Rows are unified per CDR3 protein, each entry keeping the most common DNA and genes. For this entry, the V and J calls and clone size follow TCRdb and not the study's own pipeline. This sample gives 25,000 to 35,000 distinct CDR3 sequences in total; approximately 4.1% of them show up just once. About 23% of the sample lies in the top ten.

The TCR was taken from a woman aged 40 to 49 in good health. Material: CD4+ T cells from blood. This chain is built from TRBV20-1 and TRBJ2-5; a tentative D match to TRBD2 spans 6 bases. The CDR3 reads CSAREAGRGETQYF. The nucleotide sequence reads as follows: TGCAGTGCTAGAGAGGCGGGGCGGGGAGAGACCCAGTACTTC.